This passage covers 21 T cell receptor beta chains from one sample sequenced in a study of cytotoxic CD8 clonotypes in ibrutinib-treated CLL. Measured with immunoSEQ multiplex PCR; TCRdb has only the in-frame clones, and not every one. This sample yields 60,000 to 65,000 clones, of which around three fifths are seen a single time; about 15% belongs to the top ten. Source: PBMCs, taken after 12 months of ibrutinib treatment. These receptors came from a human donor with chronic lymphocytic leukemia.

For the CDR3, the DNA is TGCGCCAGCACCTGGGACAGATTCTCCAAAAAGTACGAGCAGTACTTC. This gives the protein CASTWDRFSKKYEQYF. The chain is built from TRBV10-1 and TRBJ2-7; 7 bases are a match to TRBD1. Germline V gene lookup returns CDR1 WNHNN and CDR2 SYGVQD (reference sequence). The trim removed 7 bases at V and 4 bases at J, leaving 16 bases unmatched. This CDR3 spans 16 amino acids.

This rearrangement joins TRBV7-2 to TRBJ1-2; unclear D gene. This CDR3 has 14 amino acids. The V end was cut by 3 bases, the J end by 0 bases, with 8 bases between. Germline assignment: CDR1 SGHTA and CDR2 FQGNSA. DNA of the CDR3: TGTGCCAGCAGCTTTTCATGGACTAACTATGGCTACACCTTC. Its protein product is CASSFSWTNYGYTF.

The chain has TRBV9 and TRBJ2-3; 7 positions agree with TRBD2. This CDR3 region has 16 residues. J was trimmed by 2 bases and V by 0 bases; bases with no gene match: 6. CDR1 and CDR2 from the germline V gene are SGDLS and YYNGEE. CDR3 nucleotides: TGTGCCAGCAGCGTAGACAGCGGGACTGTCACAGATACGCAGTATTTT. Its translation is CASSVDSGTVTDTQYF.

The chain combines TRBV6-5 with TRBJ2-3, with D uncertain. The CDR3 totals 15 residues. The V and J ends lost 5 bases and 4 bases respectively, with 16 bases between them. Germline CDR1 and CDR2: MNHEY and SVGAGI. CDR3 region: CASSRTPGWADTQYF. The CDR3 DNA reads as TGTGCCAGCAGTCGAACGCCAGGATGGGCAGATACGCAGTATTTT.

The V and J genes are TRBV6-5 and TRBJ1-2; the D is unclear. Deletions cut 3 bases from V and 0 bases from J, with 11 bases between. Germline CDR1 and CDR2: MNHEY and SVGAGI. This CDR3 has 15 amino acids. In DNA, the CDR3 is TGTGCCAGCAGTTATGACATATGGGCTAACTATGGCTACACCTTC. This gives the protein CASSYDIWANYGYTF.

This chain uses TRBV7-6 with TRBJ2-7, with TRBD1 matching over 8 bases. The CDR3 is 15 residues long. CDR1 is SGHVS, CDR2 FNYEAQ, per germline. Losses at the gene ends were 1 base for V and 3 bases for J; bases not matched to a gene: 5. CDR3 sequence: CASSLVRTGFYEQYF. The CDR3 nucleotides are TGTGCCAGCAGCTTAGTGAGGACAGGGTTCTACGAGCAGTACTTC.

The chain employs TRBV28 and TRBJ1-1; TRBD1 matches 7 bases. CDR3 length equals 12 residues. The V gene end was trimmed by 5 bases and the J gene end by 8 bases; junction bases not matched to a gene: 5. The germline V gene encodes CDR1 MDHEN and CDR2 SYDVKM. The CDR3 DNA sequence: TGTGCCAGCAGTCTCCTGGGACAGGAAGCTTTCTTT. Translation: CASSLLGQEAFF.

This chain uses TRBV10-3 with TRBJ2-5; no definite D call. The CDR3 length is 13 residues. V was pared by 3 bases and J by 2 bases, with 7 bases between. In germline, CDR1 is ENHRY, CDR2 SYGVKD. The CDR3 loop reads CAISDLGQETQYF. The DNA for the CDR3 is TGTGCCATCAGTGACCTGGGGCAAGAGACCCAGTACTTC.

Ten or more counts support this clone. The rearrangement joins TRBV7-6 to TRBJ2-3, with 8 positions matching TRBD1. Germline V gene data show CDR1 as SGHVS and CDR2 as FNYEAQ. CDR3 length equals 17 residues. V shed 5 bases and J 4 bases; nucleotides not matched to a gene: 14. CDR3 amino acids: CASSQGAGVSLADTQYF. The CDR3 DNA reads as TGTGCCAGCAGCCAGGGGGCAGGCGTATCATTAGCAGATACGCAGTATTTT.

The chain carries TRBV7-9 and TRBJ2-5; 15 bases align to TRBD2. Germline CDR1 SEHNR, CDR2 FQNEAQ (reference sequence). With 4 bases clipped from V and 1 base from J, the junction kept 1 base outside the gene matches. The CDR3 spans 16 residues. The CDR3: CASSWGLAGGQETQYF. The CDR3, as DNA: TGTGCCAGCAGCTGGGGACTAGCGGGAGGCCAAGAGACCCAGTACTTC.

DNA for the CDR3: TGTGCCAGCAGTGGAGGGGCAGGGGTGCGTGAGACCCAGTACTTC. Protein: CASSGGAGVRETQYF. This rearrangement joins TRBV6-5 to TRBJ2-5; D tentatively fits TRBD1 or TRBD2 (6 bases each). Trimming removed 5 bases from V and 5 bases from J, with 18 bases in between. The CDR3 runs 15 residues. Germline V gives CDR1 MNHEY, CDR2 SVGAGI.

This clone was seen only once. The J gene is TRBJ1-2, the V gene TRBV6-6; maybe TRBD1 (6 bases). This CDR3 region has 14 residues. Between the trimmed V and J ends, which lost 7 bases and 7 bases, there was a span of 19 bases. CDR1 and CDR2 from the germline V gene are MNHNY and SVGAGI (reference sequence). CDR3 residues: CASMRGDGSSGYTF. CDR3 nucleotide sequence: TGTGCCAGCATGAGGGGGGATGGCAGTTCTGGCTACACCTTC.

The V call is TRBV6-5, the J call TRBJ2-1; a possible D gene is TRBD2 (5 bases). The CDR3 length is 15 residues. From germline, CDR1 is MNHEY and CDR2 SVGAGI. Trimming pared 5 bases from V and 7 bases from J, leaving 18 bases between. The CDR3 spells CASSPPRGLGNEQFF. CDR3 nucleotide sequence: TGTGCCAGCAGTCCACCCCGCGGGCTCGGGAATGAGCAGTTCTTC.

The rearrangement joins TRBV27 to TRBJ2-1, with 8 nucleotides matching TRBD2. V was pared by 6 bases and J by 3 bases, with 1 base of the junction left unmatched. The CDR3 has 13 amino acids. CDR1 MNHEY and CDR2 SMNVEV come from the germline V gene (reference sequence). Here the CDR3 reads CASRGLDYNEQFF. The CDR3 DNA is TGTGCCAGCAGGGGACTAGACTACAATGAGCAGTTCTTC.

The table lists this clone with many counts. The V call is TRBV5-1, the J call TRBJ2-1; possibly TRBD1 for D (5 bases). The V gene lost 3 bases and the J gene lost 6 bases, with 13 bases spanning the gap. This CDR3 contains 14 residues. Germline assignment: CDR1 SGHRS and CDR2 YFSETQ. This CDR3 is CASSSGFPGNEQFF. CDR3 nucleotide sequence: TGCGCCAGCAGCTCAGGGTTTCCGGGCAATGAGCAGTTCTTC.

The rearrangement uses TRBV5-1 and TRBJ2-7; D gene unclear. Germline values: CDR1 SGHRS, CDR2 YFSETQ. Trimming stripped 0 bases from V and 3 bases from J, with 7 bases between. The CDR3 loop spans 13 amino acids. CDR3 sequence (DNA): TGCGCCAGCAGCTTGGGACCGATCTACGAGCAGTACTTC. Translating it yields CASSLGPIYEQYF. The variable domain in full, completed from reference TRBV5-1 and TRBJ2-7, reads KAGVTQTPRYLIKTRGQQVTLSCSPISGHRSVSWYQQTPGQGLQFLFEYFSETQRNKGNFPGRFSGRQFSNSRSEMNVSTLELGDSALYLCASSLGPIYEQYFGPGTRLTVT.

V gene TRBV6-5 combines with J gene TRBJ2-2; no reliable D call. Trimming removed 7 bases at V and 2 bases at J, with 8 bases between. Germline V gene sequence: CDR1 MNHEY, CDR2 SVGAGI. CDR3 length equals 13 residues. CDR3 coding DNA: TGTGCCAGCATACCGAGAAACACCGGGGAGCTGTTTTTT. Translated: CASIPRNTGELFF.

This chain connects TRBV11-2 to TRBJ2-5; TRBD2 might be the D (6 bases). The length of the CDR3 is 13 residues. Germline-derived CDR1 and CDR2 are SGHAT and FQNNGV. Trimming removed 0 bases at V and 7 bases at J, with 9 bases between. The CDR3 here is CASSLETGATQYF. CDR3 DNA: TGTGCCAGCAGCTTAGAGACGGGAGCGACCCAGTACTTC. Based on the CDR3 plus reference TRBV11-2 and TRBJ2-5, the full variable domain is EAGVAQSPRYKIIEKRQSVAFWCNPISGHATLYWYQQILGQGPKLLIQFQNNGVVDDSQLPKDRFSAERLKGVDSTLKIQPAKLEDSAVYLCASSLETGATQYFGPGTRLLVL.

This chain joins TRBV5-1 and TRBJ2-1, with no clear D. CDR1 is SGHRS and CDR2 is YFSETQ in the germline V gene. This CDR3 spans 15 amino acids. V was cut by 3 bases and J by 5 bases, with 15 bases left in between. The CDR3 here is CASSSEPWGDNEQFF. Written as DNA, the CDR3 is TGCGCCAGCAGCTCCGAGCCTTGGGGTGACAATGAGCAGTTCTTC. The full variable domain, with the rest looked up from reference TRBV5-1 and TRBJ2-1, is KAGVTQTPRYLIKTRGQQVTLSCSPISGHRSVSWYQQTPGQGLQFLFEYFSETQRNKGNFPGRFSGRQFSNSRSEMNVSTLELGDSALYLCASSSEPWGDNEQFFGPGTRLTVL.

This clone was found a few times. The chain joins TRBV6-5 to TRBJ1-1; the D gene is possibly TRBD1 (6 bases). The CDR3 is 13 residues long. Trimming took off 6 bases at V and 5 bases at J, with 13 bases between the two ends. Germline values: CDR1 MNHEY, CDR2 SVGAGI. As DNA, the CDR3 is TGTGCCAGCAGGGACACAGGGAGAACTGAAGCTTTCTTT. As protein: CASRDTGRTEAFF.

The rearrangement joins TRBV5-1 to TRBJ1-2; 8 nucleotides align to TRBD1. V was pared by 0 bases and J by 4 bases, with 8 bases of the junction left unmatched. CDR3 size: 16 residues. In germline, CDR1 is SGHRS, CDR2 YFSETQ. CDR3 sequence (DNA): TGCGCCAGCAGCTTGGACAATATTGGACAGGGCTATGGCTACACCTTC. Amino acid sequence: CASSLDNIGQGYGYTF.